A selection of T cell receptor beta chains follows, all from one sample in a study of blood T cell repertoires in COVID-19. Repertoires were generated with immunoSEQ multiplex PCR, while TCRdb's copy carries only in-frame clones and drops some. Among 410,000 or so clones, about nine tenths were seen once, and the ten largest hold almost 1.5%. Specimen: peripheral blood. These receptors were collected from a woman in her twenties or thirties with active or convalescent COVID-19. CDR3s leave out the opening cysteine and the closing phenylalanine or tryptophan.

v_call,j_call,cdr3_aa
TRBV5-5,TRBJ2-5,ASSAWGGNQETQY
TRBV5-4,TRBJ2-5,ASSETSEQETQY
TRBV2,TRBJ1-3,ASTRFVGATGNTIY
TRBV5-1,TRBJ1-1,ASSADRAPEAF
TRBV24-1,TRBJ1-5,ATGDRGYHDQH
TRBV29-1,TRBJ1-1,SAETGANTEAF
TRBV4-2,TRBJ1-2,ASSQDAGTRSGYT
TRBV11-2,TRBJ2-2,ASSPRLAGGPGTGELF
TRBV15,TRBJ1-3,ATSSTRENTIY
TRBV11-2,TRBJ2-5,ASSLWTSGSFETQY
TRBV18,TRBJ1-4,ASSPGAVNEKLF
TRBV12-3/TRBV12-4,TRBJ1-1,ASGRGLNTEAF
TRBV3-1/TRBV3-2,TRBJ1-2,ASSPEPGQGLNGYT
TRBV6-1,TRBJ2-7,ASSEALQGLAGGPGYEQY
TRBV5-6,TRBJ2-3,ASSLNQVQGSGY
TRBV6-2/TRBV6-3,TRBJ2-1,ASSPNPGAEQF
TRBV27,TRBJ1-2,ASSQEQGAIGYT
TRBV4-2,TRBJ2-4,ASSQDGPSGGGNIQY
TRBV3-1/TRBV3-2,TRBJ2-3,ASSQLDRGRDTQY
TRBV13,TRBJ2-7,ASSLAQELDYEQY
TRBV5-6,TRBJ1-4,ASSFGDSSTNEKLF
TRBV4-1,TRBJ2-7,ASSRSLAGISSSSYEQY